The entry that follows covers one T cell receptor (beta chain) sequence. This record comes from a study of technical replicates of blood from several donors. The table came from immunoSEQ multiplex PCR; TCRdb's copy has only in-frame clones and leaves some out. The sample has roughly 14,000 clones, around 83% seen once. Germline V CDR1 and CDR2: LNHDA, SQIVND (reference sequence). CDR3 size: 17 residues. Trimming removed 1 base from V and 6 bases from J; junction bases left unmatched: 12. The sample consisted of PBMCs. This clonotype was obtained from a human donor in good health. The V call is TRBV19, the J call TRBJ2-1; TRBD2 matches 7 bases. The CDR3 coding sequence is TGTGCCAGTAGTATAGTCCCGGCTAGCGGCAATCCCAATGAGCAGTTCTTC. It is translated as CASSIVPASGNPNEQFF.